This T cell receptor beta chain comes out of a study of beta chain features in type 1 diabetes. Points from the study as a whole: Diminished insertions and augmented deletions at VDJ junctions characterized type 1 diabetes patients. People with Type 1 diabetes carried modestly yet significantly shorter TCRB CDR3s in all four CD4+ subsets. PCR might preferentially amplify shorter templates, equally in patients and controls.

The CDR3 covers 13 residues. The V end lost 8 bases, the J end lost 5 bases, and 15 bases lay between the germline ends. This clone was recorded at least ten times. The target antigen is unknown. Investigators reverse transcribed all isolated RNA, so they sequenced expressed TCRB transcripts. Assay: immunoSEQ multiplex PCR; the TCRdb copy retains only in-frame clones and omits some. The sample contains 300,000 to 350,000 clones, less than 10% of which appear only once. CD45RO/CCR7/CD25/CD127/CD95/CD27 sorting isolated CD4+ naive, central memory, regulatory and stem cell-like memory cells. The receptor was isolated from a woman aged 18-29 years in good health. This chain connects TRBV23-1 to TRBJ2-5; D remains ambiguous. Being an ORF, TRBV23-1 has a function that is uncertain. The sequenced sample was central memory CD4+ T cells from blood. The CDR3 region has the DNA TGCGCCAGCTGGCAAGACTTCCGGGAGACCCAGTACTTC. Residues: CASWQDFRETQYF.